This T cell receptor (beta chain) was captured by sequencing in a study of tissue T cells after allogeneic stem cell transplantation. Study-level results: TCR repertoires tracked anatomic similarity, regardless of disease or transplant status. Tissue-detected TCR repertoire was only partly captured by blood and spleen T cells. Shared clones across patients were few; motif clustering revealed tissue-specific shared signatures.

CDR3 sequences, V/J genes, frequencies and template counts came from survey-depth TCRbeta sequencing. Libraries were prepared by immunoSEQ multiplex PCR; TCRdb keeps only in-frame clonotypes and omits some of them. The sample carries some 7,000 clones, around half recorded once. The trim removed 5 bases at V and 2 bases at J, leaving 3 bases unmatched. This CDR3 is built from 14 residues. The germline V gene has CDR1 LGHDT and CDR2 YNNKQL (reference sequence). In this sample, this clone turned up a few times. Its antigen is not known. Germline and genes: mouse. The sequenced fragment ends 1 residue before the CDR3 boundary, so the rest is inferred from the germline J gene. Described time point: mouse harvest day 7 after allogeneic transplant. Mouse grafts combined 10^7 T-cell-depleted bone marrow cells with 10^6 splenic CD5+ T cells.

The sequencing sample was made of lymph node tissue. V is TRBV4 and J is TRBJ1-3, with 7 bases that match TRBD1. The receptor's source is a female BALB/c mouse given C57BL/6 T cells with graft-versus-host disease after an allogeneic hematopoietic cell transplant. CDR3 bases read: TGTGCCAGCAGCCGCAGGGGGGCTGGAAATACGCTCTAT. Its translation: CASSRRGAGNTLY. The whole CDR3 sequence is CASSRRGAGNTLYF.